One T cell receptor (beta chain) is described in this entry. TCRdb keeps only in-frame clones here, not all; method: immunoSEQ multiplex PCR. The sample lists some 200,000 clones, about 85% occurring once. These data originate in a study of blood T cell repertoires in COVID-19. The V end was cut by 5 bases, the J end by 6 bases, with 10 bases between. This CDR3 has 13 amino acids. The germline CDR1 and CDR2 sequences are MNHEY and SVGAGI. Recovered participants had two consecutive negative NP/OP PCR tests, healthcare professional clearance, or symptom resolution. The sequenced material came from PBMCs or T cells enriched from blood (not recorded which). The rearrangement uses TRBV6-5 and TRBJ2-2; D may be TRBD1 (6 bases). The sequence was collected from a woman aged 25 to 39 who had recovered from COVID-19. The CDR3 nucleotides are TGTGCCAGCAGTCGGGACACCTCCGGGGAGCTGTTTTTT. This codes for CASSRDTSGELFF.